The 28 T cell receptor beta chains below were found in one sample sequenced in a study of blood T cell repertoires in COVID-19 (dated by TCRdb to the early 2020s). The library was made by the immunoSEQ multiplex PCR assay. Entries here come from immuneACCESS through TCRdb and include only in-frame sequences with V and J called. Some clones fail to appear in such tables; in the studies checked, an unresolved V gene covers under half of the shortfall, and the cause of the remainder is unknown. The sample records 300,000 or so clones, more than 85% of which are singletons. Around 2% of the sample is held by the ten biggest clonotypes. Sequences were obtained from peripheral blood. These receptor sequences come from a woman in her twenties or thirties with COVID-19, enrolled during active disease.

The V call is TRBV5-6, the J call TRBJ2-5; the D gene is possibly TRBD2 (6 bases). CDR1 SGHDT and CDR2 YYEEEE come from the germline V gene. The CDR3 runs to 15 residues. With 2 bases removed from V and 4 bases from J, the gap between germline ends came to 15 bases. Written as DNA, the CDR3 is TGTGCCAGCAGCTTCAGGGAACTCGGGGGAGAGACCCAGTACTTC. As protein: CASSFRELGGETQYF.

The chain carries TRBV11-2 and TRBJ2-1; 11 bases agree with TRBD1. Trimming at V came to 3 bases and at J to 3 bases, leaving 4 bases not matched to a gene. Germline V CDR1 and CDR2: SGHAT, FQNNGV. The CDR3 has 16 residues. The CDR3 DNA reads TGTGCCAGCAGCTTTTCCGGGACAGGGGGCTACAATGAGCAGTTCTTC. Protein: CASSFSGTGGYNEQFF.

The DNA of the CDR3 is TGTGCCAGCAGCGCCCGGGGTAGCGGGATGCTAGATACGCAGTATTTT. Translated, it gives CASSARGSGMLDTQYF. This chain links TRBV11-2 with TRBJ2-3; 8 positions agree with TRBD2. CDR3 length equals 16 residues. V was pared by 5 bases and J by 5 bases, with 12 bases of the junction left unmatched. Germline CDR1 reads SGHAT; CDR2 reads FQNNGV.

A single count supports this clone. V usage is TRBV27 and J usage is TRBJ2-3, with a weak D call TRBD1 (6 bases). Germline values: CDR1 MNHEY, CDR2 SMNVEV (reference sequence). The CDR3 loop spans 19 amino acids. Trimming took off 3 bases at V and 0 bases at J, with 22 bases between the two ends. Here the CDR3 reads CASSFPSSGTTSSTDTQYF. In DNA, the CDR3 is TGTGCCAGCAGTTTTCCCTCCTCCGGGACAACTTCTAGCACAGATACGCAGTATTTT.

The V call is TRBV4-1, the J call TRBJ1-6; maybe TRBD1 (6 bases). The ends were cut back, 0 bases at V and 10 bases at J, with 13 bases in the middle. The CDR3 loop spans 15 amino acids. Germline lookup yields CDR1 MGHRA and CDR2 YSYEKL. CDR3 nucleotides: TGCGCCAGCAGCCAAGACCATGGGGGCGAATCACCCCTCCACTTT. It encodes CASSQDHGGESPLHF.

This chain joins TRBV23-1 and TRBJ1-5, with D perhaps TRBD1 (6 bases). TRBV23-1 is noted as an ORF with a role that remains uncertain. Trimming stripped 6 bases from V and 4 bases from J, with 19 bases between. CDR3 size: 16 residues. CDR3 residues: CASRLNTQGWNQPQHF. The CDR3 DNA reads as TGCGCCAGCAGACTCAACACACAGGGTTGGAATCAGCCCCAGCATTTT.

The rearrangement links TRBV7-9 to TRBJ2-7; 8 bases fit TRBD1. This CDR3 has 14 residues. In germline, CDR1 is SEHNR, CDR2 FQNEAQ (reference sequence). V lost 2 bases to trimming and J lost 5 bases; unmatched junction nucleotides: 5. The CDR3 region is CASSLSGGLNEQYF. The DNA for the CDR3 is TGTGCCAGCAGCTTATCAGGGGGCTTAAACGAGCAGTACTTC.

CDR3 DNA sequence: TGTGCCAGCAGCTTGACTAGCGGGAGGATCTACGAGCAGTACTTC. This gives the protein CASSLTSGRIYEQYF. The chain joins TRBV5-4 to TRBJ2-7; 12 nucleotides agree with TRBD2. V was pared by 1 base and J by 3 bases, with 2 bases of the junction left unmatched. This CDR3 is 15 amino acids long. CDR1 is SGHNT, CDR2 YYREEE, per germline (reference sequence).

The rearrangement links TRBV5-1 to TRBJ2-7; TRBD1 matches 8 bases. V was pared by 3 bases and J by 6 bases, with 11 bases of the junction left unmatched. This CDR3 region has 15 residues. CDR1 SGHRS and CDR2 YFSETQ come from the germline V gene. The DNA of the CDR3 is TGCGCCAGCAGCTCTGGACAGGGAAGTTTCTCCGAGCAGTACTTC. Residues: CASSSGQGSFSEQYF.

DNA for the CDR3: TGCAGTGCTAGTATTAGGACAGGGGCATCGGAGACCCAGTACTTC. Protein sequence: CSASIRTGASETQYF. V and J are TRBV20-1 and TRBJ2-5, with 9 nucleotides matching TRBD1. The germline V gene has CDR1 DFQATT and CDR2 SNEGSKA (reference sequence). V trimming: 3 bases; J trimming: 5 bases; junction bases outside the gene matches: 10. There are 15 residues in the CDR3.

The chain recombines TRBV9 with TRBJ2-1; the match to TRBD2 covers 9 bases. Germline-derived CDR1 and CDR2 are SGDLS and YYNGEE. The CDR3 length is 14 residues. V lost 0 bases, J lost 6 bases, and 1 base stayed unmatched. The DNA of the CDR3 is TGTGCCAGCAGCGTAGGGGGACTAGCCAATGAGCAGTTCTTC. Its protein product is CASSVGGLANEQFF.

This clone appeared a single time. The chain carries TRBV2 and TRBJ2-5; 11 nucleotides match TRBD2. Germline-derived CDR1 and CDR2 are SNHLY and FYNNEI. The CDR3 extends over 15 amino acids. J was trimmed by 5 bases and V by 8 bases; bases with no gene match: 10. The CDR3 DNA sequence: TGTGCCAGCGACATAGCGGGAGGGCCTCGGGAGACCCAGTACTTC. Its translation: CASDIAGGPRETQYF.

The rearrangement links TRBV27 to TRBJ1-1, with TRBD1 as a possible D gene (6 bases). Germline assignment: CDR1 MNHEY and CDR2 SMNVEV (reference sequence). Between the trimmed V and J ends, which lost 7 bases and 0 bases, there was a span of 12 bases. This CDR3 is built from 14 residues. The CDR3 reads CASKLQGMNTEAFF. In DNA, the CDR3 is TGTGCCAGCAAGCTTCAGGGGATGAACACTGAAGCTTTCTTT.

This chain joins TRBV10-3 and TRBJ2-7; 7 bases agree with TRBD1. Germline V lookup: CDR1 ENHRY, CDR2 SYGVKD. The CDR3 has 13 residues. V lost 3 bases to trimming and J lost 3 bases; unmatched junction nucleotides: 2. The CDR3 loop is CAISDGTVYEQYF. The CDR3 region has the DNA TGTGCCATCAGTGATGGGACAGTCTACGAGCAGTACTTC.

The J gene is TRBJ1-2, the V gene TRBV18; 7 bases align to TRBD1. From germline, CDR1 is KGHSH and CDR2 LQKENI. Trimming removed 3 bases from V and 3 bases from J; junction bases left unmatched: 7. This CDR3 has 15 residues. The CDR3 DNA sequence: TGTGCCAGCTCACCGGTCGGACAGGTTCACTATGGCTACACCTTC. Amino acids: CASSPVGQVHYGYTF.

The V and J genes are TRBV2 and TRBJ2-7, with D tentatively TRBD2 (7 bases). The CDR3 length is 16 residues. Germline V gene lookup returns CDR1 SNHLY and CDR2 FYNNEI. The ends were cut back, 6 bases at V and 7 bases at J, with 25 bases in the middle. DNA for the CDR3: TGTGCCAGCAGACCCGGGGGCGGGAGATCCGCCCGGGAGCAGTACTTC. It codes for CASRPGGGRSAREQYF.

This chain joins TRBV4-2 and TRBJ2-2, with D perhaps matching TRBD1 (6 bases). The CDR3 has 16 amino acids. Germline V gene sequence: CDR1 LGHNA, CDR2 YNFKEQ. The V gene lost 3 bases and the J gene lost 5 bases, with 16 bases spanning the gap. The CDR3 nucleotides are TGTGCCAGCAGCCAGGGAACAGGGATTTTTACCGGGGAGCTGTTTTTT. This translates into CASSQGTGIFTGELFF.

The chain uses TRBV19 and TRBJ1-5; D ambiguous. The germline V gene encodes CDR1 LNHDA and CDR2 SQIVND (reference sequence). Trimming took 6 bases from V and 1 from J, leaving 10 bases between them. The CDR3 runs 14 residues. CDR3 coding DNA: TGTGCCAGTAGATCAGTCGTAAGCAATCAGCCCCAGCATTTT. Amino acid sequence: CASRSVVSNQPQHF.

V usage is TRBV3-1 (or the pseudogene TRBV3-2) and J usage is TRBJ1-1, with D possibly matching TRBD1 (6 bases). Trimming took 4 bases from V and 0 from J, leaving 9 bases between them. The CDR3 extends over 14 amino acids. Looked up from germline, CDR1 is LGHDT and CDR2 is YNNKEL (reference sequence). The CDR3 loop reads CASSRDILNTEAFF. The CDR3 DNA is TGTGCCAGCAGCCGGGACATCTTGAACACTGAAGCTTTCTTT.

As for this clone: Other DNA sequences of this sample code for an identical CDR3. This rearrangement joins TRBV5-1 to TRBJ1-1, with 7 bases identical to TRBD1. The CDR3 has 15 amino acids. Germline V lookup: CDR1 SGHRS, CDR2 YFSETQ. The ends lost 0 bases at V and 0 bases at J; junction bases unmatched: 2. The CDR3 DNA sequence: TGCGCCAGCAGCTTGGCACAGGGGCTGAACACTGAAGCTTTCTTT. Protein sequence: CASSLAQGLNTEAFF.

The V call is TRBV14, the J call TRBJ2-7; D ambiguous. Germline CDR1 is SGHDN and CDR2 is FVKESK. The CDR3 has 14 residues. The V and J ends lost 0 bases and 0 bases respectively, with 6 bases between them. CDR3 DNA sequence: TGTGCCAGCAGCCAAGATGTGAGCTCCTACGAGCAGTACTTC. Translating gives CASSQDVSSYEQYF.

CDR3 amino acids: CASSLWGGPSTDTQYF. The CDR3 DNA reads TGTGCCAGCAGCTTGTGGGGGGGCCCTAGCACAGATACGCAGTATTTT. The chain uses TRBV5-8 and TRBJ2-3; weak D call: TRBD2 (7 bases). Germline lookup yields CDR1 SGHTS and CDR2 YDEGEE. V lost 1 base and J 0 bases, leaving 12 bases between the germline ends. This CDR3 contains 16 residues.

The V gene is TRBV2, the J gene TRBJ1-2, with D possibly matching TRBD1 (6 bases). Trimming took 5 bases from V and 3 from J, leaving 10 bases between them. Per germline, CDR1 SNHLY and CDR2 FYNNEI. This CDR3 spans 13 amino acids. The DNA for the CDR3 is TGTGCCAGCAGTTCAGGGGAATACTATGGCTACACCTTC. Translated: CASSSGEYYGYTF.

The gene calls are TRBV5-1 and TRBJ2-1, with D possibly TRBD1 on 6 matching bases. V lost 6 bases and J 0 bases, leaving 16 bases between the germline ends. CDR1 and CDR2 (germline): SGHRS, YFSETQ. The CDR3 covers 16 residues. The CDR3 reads CASNPKLGASYNEQFF. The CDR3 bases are TGCGCCAGCAACCCAAAGTTGGGGGCCTCCTACAATGAGCAGTTCTTC.

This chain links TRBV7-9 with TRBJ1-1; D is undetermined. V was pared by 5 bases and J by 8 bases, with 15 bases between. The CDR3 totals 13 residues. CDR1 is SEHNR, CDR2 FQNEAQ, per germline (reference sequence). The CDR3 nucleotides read TGTGCCAGCAGCCGAGGTGAAGGGAGCGAAGCTTTCTTT. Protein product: CASSRGEGSEAFF.

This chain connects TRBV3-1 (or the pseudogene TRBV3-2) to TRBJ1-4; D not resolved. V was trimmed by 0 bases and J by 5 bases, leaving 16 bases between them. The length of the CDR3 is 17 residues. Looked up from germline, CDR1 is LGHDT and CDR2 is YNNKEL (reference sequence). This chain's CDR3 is CASSQEYSTGPNEKLFF. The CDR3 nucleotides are TGTGCCAGCAGCCAAGAGTACTCAACGGGTCCAAATGAAAAACTGTTTTTT.

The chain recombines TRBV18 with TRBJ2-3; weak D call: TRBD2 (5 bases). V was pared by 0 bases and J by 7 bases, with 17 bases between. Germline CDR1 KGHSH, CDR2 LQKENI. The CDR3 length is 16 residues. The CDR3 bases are TGTGCCAGCTCACCACCCATCAGGACTGGATATAATACGCAGTATTTT. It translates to CASSPPIRTGYNTQYF.

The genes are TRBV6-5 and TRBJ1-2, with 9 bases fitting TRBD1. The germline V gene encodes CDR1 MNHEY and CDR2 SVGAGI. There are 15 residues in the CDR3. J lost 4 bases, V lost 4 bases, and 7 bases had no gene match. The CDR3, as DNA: TGTGCCAGCAGTTCCTCCCTGACAGGGGGCTATGGCTACACCTTC. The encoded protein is CASSSSLTGGYGYTF.